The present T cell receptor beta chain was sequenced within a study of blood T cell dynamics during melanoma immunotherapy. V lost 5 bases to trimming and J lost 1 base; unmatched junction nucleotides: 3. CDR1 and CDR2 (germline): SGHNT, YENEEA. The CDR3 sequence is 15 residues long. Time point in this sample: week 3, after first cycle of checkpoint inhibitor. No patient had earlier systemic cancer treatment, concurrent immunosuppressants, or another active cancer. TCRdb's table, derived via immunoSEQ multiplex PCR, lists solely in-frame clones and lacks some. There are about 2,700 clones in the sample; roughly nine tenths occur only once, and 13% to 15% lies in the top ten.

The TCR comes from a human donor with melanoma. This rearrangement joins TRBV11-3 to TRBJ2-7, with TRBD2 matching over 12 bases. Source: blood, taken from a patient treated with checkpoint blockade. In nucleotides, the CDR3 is TGTGCCAGCAGCGTCGGACTAGCGGGGTCCTACGAGCAGTACTTC. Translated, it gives CASSVGLAGSYEQYF.